These 8 T cell receptor beta chains came from one sample sequenced in a study of shared clonotypes between healthy human individuals. Produced via immunoSEQ multiplex PCR; TCRdb's table is partial and in-frame only. Of roughly 2,500,000 clones listed, roughly 93% are singletons. Sequences were obtained from naive CD4+ T cells from PBMCs. Subset denoted: CD45RA+ positively selected. These receptors all come from a man aged 18 to 30 in good health. Some clones in this sample may be carry-over from other donors' samples.

The V and J genes are TRBV20-1 and TRBJ1-4; D gene uncertain. The length of the CDR3 is 11 residues. Germline CDR1 DFQATT, CDR2 SNEGSKA (reference sequence). Trimming removed 6 bases at V and 10 bases at J, with 12 bases between. The CDR3 region has the DNA TGCAGTGCCCCATTTCTAGGAAAACTGTTTTTT. This gives the protein CSAPFLGKLFF.

V and J are TRBV7-6 and TRBJ1-1, with TRBD1 matching 7 bases. Per germline, CDR1 SGHVS and CDR2 FNYEAQ. This CDR3 is built from 16 residues. Trimming took 4 bases from V and 6 from J; bases not matched to a gene: 14. CDR3 in DNA: TGTGCCAGCAGCTCGGGAGGGGGCAGCCAATTCTCTGAAGCTTTCTTT. It encodes CASSSGGGSQFSEAFF.

This chain links TRBV6-5 with TRBJ2-7, with a possible D match to TRBD2 (6 bases). The CDR3 covers 12 residues. Trimming stripped 2 bases from V and 7 bases from J, with 9 bases between. Germline assignment: CDR1 MNHEY and CDR2 SVGAGI. The CDR3: CASSYARGEQYF. CDR3 coding DNA: TGTGCCAGCAGTTACGCGCGGGGAGAGCAGTACTTC.

This clone is a singleton in its sample. The chain recombines TRBV27 with TRBJ1-2, with a tentative D call TRBD1 (5 bases). Trimming took 5 bases from V and 5 from J, leaving 12 bases between them. This CDR3 comprises 13 residues. Germline V gene data show CDR1 as MNHEY and CDR2 as SMNVEV (reference sequence). CDR3 protein: CASSAGGWYGYTF. In DNA form, the CDR3 reads TGTGCCAGCAGTGCGGGGGGATGGTATGGCTACACCTTC.

The V call is TRBV10-2, the J call TRBJ2-1; TRBD2 matches 10 bases. CDR3 length equals 18 residues. Germline CDR1 reads WSHSY; CDR2 reads SAAADI. V lost 4 bases and J lost 4; bases outside the gene matches: 13. The CDR3 DNA reads as TGCGCCAGCAGTGTCCTCTCCTCAGCGGGAGGGCCTTACAATGAGCAGTTCTTC. Translating it yields CASSVLSSAGGPYNEQFF.

A note on this clone: Other DNA sequences of this sample code for an identical CDR3. The rearrangement uses TRBV29-1 and TRBJ2-7; D uncertain. The CDR3 has 11 amino acids. The V gene's germline CDR1 is SQVTM and CDR2 ANQGSEA. With 6 bases removed from V and 1 base from J, the gap between germline ends came to 7 bases. DNA of the CDR3: TGCAGCGTCCCCGGGTCCTACGAGCAGTACTTC. Protein product: CSVPGSYEQYF.

The chain combines TRBV6-5 with TRBJ2-7; a weak D match, TRBD1 (5 bases). In germline, CDR1 is MNHEY, CDR2 SVGAGI. CDR3 length: 15 residues. Trimming pared 2 bases from V and 2 bases from J, leaving 13 bases between. The CDR3 region is CASSYTLGAAYEQYF. In DNA, the CDR3 is TGTGCCAGCAGTTACACCCTTGGGGCGGCCTACGAGCAGTACTTC.

With respect to this clone: The sample carries other DNA sequences with the same CDR3. The chain carries TRBV7-2 and TRBJ1-3; D uncertain. The V and J ends lost 1 base and 0 bases respectively, with 7 bases between them. Germline V gives CDR1 SGHTA, CDR2 FQGNSA. CDR3 length: 15 amino acids. CDR3 DNA: TGTGCCAGCAGCTTAGGGCCTAGCTCTGGAAACACCATATATTTT. This encodes CASSLGPSSGNTIYF.